These 7 T cell receptor beta chains were all obtained from the same sample, sequenced in a study of STAT5B mutations in CD4+ large granular lymphocyte leukemia. Profiling relied on immunoSEQ multiplex PCR, and the TCRdb table lists in-frame clones only, not all of them. Counted here are about 33,000 clones, roughly four fifths occurring once; the ten biggest clones make up 0.25% to 0.35%. Sequencing used CD4+ T cells from blood buffy coats. The receptors originated from a human donor in good health.

The chain joins TRBV6-6 to TRBJ2-5; 9 nucleotides match TRBD2. V was pared by 2 bases and J by 1 base, with 2 bases of the junction left unmatched. CDR3 length: 15 residues. Germline values: CDR1 MNHNY, CDR2 SVGAGI (reference sequence). CDR3 loop: CASSYRREGQETQYF. CDR3 bases: TGTGCCAGCAGTTACCGGCGGGAGGGCCAAGAGACCCAGTACTTC.

The rearrangement links TRBV9 to TRBJ2-3; tentative D call: TRBD2 (6 bases). Trimming took off 0 bases at V and 4 bases at J, with 15 bases between the two ends. CDR1 is SGDLS and CDR2 is YYNGEE in the germline V gene. This CDR3 spans 16 amino acids. The CDR3 DNA reads as TGTGCCAGCAGCGTAGCGGCGGGATGGAGGGCAGATACGCAGTATTTT. Its translation: CASSVAAGWRADTQYF.

V gene TRBV11-3 combines with J gene TRBJ2-7, with 7 bases identical to TRBD1. CDR1 and CDR2 from the germline V gene are SGHNT and YENEEA. This CDR3 contains 14 residues. Losses at the gene ends were 3 bases for V and 0 bases for J; bases not matched to a gene: 2. The CDR3 reads CASSFGTDSYEQYF. For the CDR3, the DNA is TGTGCCAGCAGCTTCGGGACAGACTCCTACGAGCAGTACTTC.

This clone showed up just once. This chain joins TRBV7-9 and TRBJ1-1; no reliable D call. The CDR3 extends over 15 amino acids. The germline gives CDR1 SEHNR, CDR2 FQNEAQ (reference sequence). V gave up 1 base and J gave up 3 bases, with 12 bases separating them. CDR3 DNA: TGTGCCAGCAGCTTAGATCGCAGTTGGGACACTGAAGCTTTCTTT. Its protein is CASSLDRSWDTEAFF.

The sample holds a few counts of this clone. The CDR3 coding sequence is TGTGCCAGCTCACCACTGGGCGTGGCAGGGGGAGACAATCAGCCCCAGCATTTT. Translating it yields CASSPLGVAGGDNQPQHF. The genes are TRBV18 and TRBJ1-5, with 7 nucleotides matching TRBD1. Germline CDR1 KGHSH, CDR2 LQKENI. Losses at the gene ends were 1 base for V and 3 bases for J; bases not matched to a gene: 12. The CDR3 contains 18 residues. Variable domain in full (rest from reference TRBV18 and TRBJ1-5): NAGVMQNPRHLVRRRGQEARLRCSPMKGHSHVYWYRQLPEEGLKFMVYLQKENIIDESGMPKERFSAEFPKEGPSILRIQQVVRGDSAAYFCASSPLGVAGGDNQPQHFGDGTRLSIL.

The chain has TRBV28 and TRBJ2-7, with D maybe TRBD1 (8 bases). V was clipped by 7 bases and J by 7 bases, with 35 bases between them. CDR1 is MDHEN and CDR2 is SYDVKM in the germline V gene. The length of the CDR3 is 19 residues. DNA for the CDR3: TGTGCCAGCATAAGGACAGGGCTCACGGGGGGACATAGGCGGGGGGAGCAGTACTTC. The encoded protein is CASIRTGLTGGHRRGEQYF. Combining the CDR3 with reference TRBV28 and TRBJ2-7 gives the whole variable domain DVKVTQSSRYLVKRTGEKVFLECVQDMDHENMFWYRQDPGLGLRLIYFSYDVKMKEKGDIPEGYSVSREKKERFSLILESASTNQTSMYLCASIRTGLTGGHRRGEQYFGPGTRLTVT.

The chain uses TRBV27 and TRBJ2-6, with 7 bases fitting TRBD2. V lost 2 bases to trimming and J lost 4 bases; unmatched junction nucleotides: 14. The CDR3 is 19 residues long. The germline gives CDR1 MNHEY, CDR2 SMNVEV (reference sequence). The DNA for the CDR3 is TGTGCCAGCAGTTTACAGTCCGGGGGACTAATCGGAGGGGCCAACGTCCTGACTTTC. It translates to CASSLQSGGLIGGANVLTF.